Presented here are 18 T cell receptor beta chains from one specimen sequenced in a study of cytomegalovirus exposure and HLA in healthy donors. TCRdb keeps only in-frame clones here, not all; method: immunoSEQ multiplex PCR. The sample consists of about 88,000 clones, approximately 88% of them appearing once. Sequenced input: PBMCs. The receptors come from a woman aged 18 to 35 in good health and CMV-seropositive.

The rearrangement uses TRBV23-1 and TRBJ2-2; weak D call: TRBD1 (5 bases). TRBV23-1 has ORF status, its function being uncertain. The V and J ends lost 0 bases and 1 base respectively, with 6 bases between them. The CDR3 has 15 amino acids. CDR3 nucleotides: TGCGCCAGCAGTCAATCGACAGAGAACACCGGGGAGCTGTTTTTT. It yields the protein CASSQSTENTGELFF.

V usage is TRBV28 and J usage is TRBJ2-1; TRBD1 matches 10 bases. This CDR3 has 16 residues. The germline gives CDR1 MDHEN, CDR2 SYDVKM. The ends lost 6 bases at V and 3 bases at J; junction bases unmatched: 8. This chain's CDR3 is CASRGLGDRGYNEQFF. CDR3 nucleotides: TGTGCCAGCAGGGGCCTGGGGGACAGGGGCTACAATGAGCAGTTCTTC.

This chain joins TRBV5-4 and TRBJ2-2; the match to TRBD1 covers 7 bases. J gave up 5 bases and V 3 bases, and 4 bases lay outside the gene matches. CDR1 and CDR2 from the germline V gene are SGHNT and YYREEE (reference sequence). This CDR3 spans 14 amino acids. The CDR3 loop reads CASSYPQGTGELFF. DNA for the CDR3: TGTGCCAGCAGCTACCCACAGGGGACCGGGGAGCTGTTTTTT. Looking up the rest from reference TRBV5-4 and TRBJ2-2 gives the full variable domain: ETGVTQSPTHLIKTRGQQVTLRCSSQSGHNTVSWYQQALGQGPQFIFQYYREEENGRGNFPPRFSGLQFPNYSSELNVNALELDDSALYLCASSYPQGTGELFFGEGSRLTVL.

The V call is TRBV5-6, the J call TRBJ2-3; D uncertain. This CDR3 contains 15 residues. CDR1 SGHDT and CDR2 YYEEEE come from the germline V gene. Trimming took off 0 bases at V and 3 bases at J, with 11 bases between the two ends. CDR3 sequence reads: CASSLGARSTDTQYF. DNA of the CDR3: TGTGCCAGCAGCTTGGGGGCCCGATCTACAGATACGCAGTATTTT. Looking up the rest from reference TRBV5-6 and TRBJ2-3 gives the full variable domain: DAGVTQSPTHLIKTRGQQVTLRCSPKSGHDTVSWYQQALGQGPQFIFQYYEEEERQRGNFPDRFSGHQFPNYSSELNVNALLLGDSALYLCASSLGARSTDTQYFGPGTRLTVL.

This clone was counted a few times. The CDR3 spells CASSLGPGVSPEQYF. In DNA form, the CDR3 reads TGTGCCAGCAGCTTAGGTCCCGGGGTTTCCCCCGAGCAGTACTTC. The chain recombines TRBV7-6 with TRBJ2-7; the D gene is possibly TRBD2 (5 bases). CDR1 is SGHVS, CDR2 FNYEAQ, per germline. This CDR3 comprises 15 residues. Trimming took off 1 base at V and 6 bases at J, with 16 bases between the two ends.

V usage is TRBV18 and J usage is TRBJ1-1, with TRBD1 as a possible D gene (5 bases). V was pared by 2 bases and J by 4 bases, with 17 bases between. Per the germline V gene, CDR1 is KGHSH and CDR2 is LQKENI. This CDR3 contains 16 residues. In nucleotides, the CDR3 is TGTGCCAGCTCACCAATCACAGGCGTCGGTATCACTGAAGCTTTCTTT. Translated: CASSPITGVGITEAFF.

The chain combines TRBV30 with TRBJ2-3; maybe TRBD2 (6 bases). The V end was cut by 0 bases, the J end by 1 base, with 11 bases between. CDR3 length equals 15 residues. From germline, CDR1 is GTSNPN and CDR2 SVGIG (reference sequence). This chain's CDR3 is CAWSVRRRGTDTQYF. For the CDR3, the DNA is TGTGCCTGGAGTGTACGTCGGAGGGGCACAGATACGCAGTATTTT.

This chain connects TRBV7-8 to TRBJ1-1; TRBD1 might be the D (5 bases). V lost 5 bases, J lost 4 bases, and 17 bases lay in between. Germline lookup yields CDR1 SGHVS and CDR2 FQNEAQ. CDR3 size: 15 residues. CDR3 sequence: CASSPAQGLGTEAFF. The CDR3 DNA is TGTGCCAGCAGCCCCGCGCAGGGCCTGGGCACTGAAGCTTTCTTT. Drawing the rest from reference TRBV7-8 and TRBJ1-1, the complete variable domain is GAGVSQSPRYKVAKRGQDVALRCDPISGHVSLFWYQQALGQGPEFLTYFQNEAQLDKSGLPSDRFFAERPEGSVSTLKIQRTQQEDSAVYLCASSPAQGLGTEAFFGQGTRLTVV.

The CDR3 here is CASSEGPPGVLAGGPNEQFF. CDR3 DNA: TGTGCCAGCAGTGAAGGTCCCCCAGGGGTCCTAGCGGGGGGACCCAATGAGCAGTTCTTC. The chain combines TRBV6-1 with TRBJ2-1, with 11 bases matching TRBD2. The CDR3 contains 20 residues. CDR1 and CDR2 (germline): MNHNS, SASEGT. Unmatched junction bases numbered 17, after V lost 1 base and J lost 6 bases.

This rearrangement joins TRBV5-1 to TRBJ2-5; D possibly corresponds to TRBD1 (5 bases). Trimming left V 3 bases short and J 5 bases short, with 17 bases between. Per the germline V gene, CDR1 is SGHRS and CDR2 is YFSETQ. CDR3 length equals 15 residues. CDR3 amino acids: CASSSSLAGLETQYF. Written as DNA, the CDR3 is TGCGCCAGCAGCTCATCCCTGGCAGGGCTCGAGACCCAGTACTTC.

Many counts were recorded for this clone. The chain has TRBV10-2 and TRBJ1-1, with D maybe TRBD1 (5 bases). This CDR3 contains 14 residues. Germline CDR1 is WSHSY and CDR2 is SAAADI. The V end lost 5 bases, the J end lost 1 base, and 11 bases lay between the germline ends. Here the CDR3 DNA reads TGCGCCAGCAGTTTGGGGCCAGAGAACACTGAAGCTTTCTTT. Translation gives CASSLGPENTEAFF.

This clone was seen a few times. The genes are TRBV9 and TRBJ1-5, with D hard to call. V was clipped by 0 bases and J by 2 bases, with 9 bases between them. The germline CDR1 and CDR2 sequences are SGDLS and YYNGEE. The CDR3 length is 15 residues. The CDR3 loop reads CASSVGQNGNQPQHF. Here the CDR3 DNA reads TGTGCCAGCAGCGTAGGGCAGAATGGCAATCAGCCCCAGCATTTT. The full variable domain, with the rest looked up from reference TRBV9 and TRBJ1-5, is DSGVTQTPKHLITATGQRVTLRCSPRSGDLSVYWYQQSLDQGLQFLIQYYNGEERAKGNILERFSAQQFPDLHSELNLSSLELGDSALYFCASSVGQNGNQPQHFGDGTRLSIL.

This clone was counted a single time. The chain links TRBV28 to TRBJ1-6, with 11 nucleotides matching TRBD1. Trimming cost V 3 bases and J 9 bases; bases outside gene matches: 4. There are 15 residues in the CDR3. Germline V gene sequence: CDR1 MDHEN, CDR2 SYDVKM. Here the CDR3 reads CASSFRDRGGSPLHF. CDR3 in DNA: TGTGCCAGCAGTTTCCGGGACAGGGGGGGTTCACCCCTCCACTTT.

The chain employs TRBV19 and TRBJ1-2, with a weak D call TRBD1 (6 bases). V dropped 1 base and J dropped 4 bases, with 7 bases sitting between them. This CDR3 is 13 amino acids long. CDR1 is LNHDA, CDR2 SQIVND, per germline (reference sequence). Here the CDR3 reads CASSIAQGYGYTF. The CDR3 bases are TGTGCCAGTAGTATAGCACAGGGCTATGGCTACACCTTC.

This clone was observed a few times. The chain is built from TRBV30 and TRBJ2-2, with D possibly TRBD2 on 5 matching bases. Germline assignment: CDR1 GTSNPN and CDR2 SVGIG (reference sequence). The V gene lost 4 bases and the J gene lost 0 bases, with 9 bases spanning the gap. The CDR3 totals 14 residues. The CDR3 protein is CAWNPDSNTGELFF. CDR3 DNA: TGTGCCTGGAATCCGGACTCGAACACCGGGGAGCTGTTTTTT.

The chain couples TRBV19 to TRBJ2-1, with D possibly matching TRBD2 (7 bases). The CDR3 length is 15 residues. V gave up 5 bases and J gave up 9 bases, with 20 bases separating them. Germline V gene lookup returns CDR1 LNHDA and CDR2 SQIVND (reference sequence). CDR3 in DNA: TGTGCCAGTAGTCTCCGGGGGGCGGGGGCTATTGAGCAGTTCTTC. It is translated as CASSLRGAGAIEQFF.

The chain couples TRBV2 to TRBJ2-4, with a possible D match to TRBD2 (6 bases). Trimming shortened V by 1 base and J by 8 bases, and 12 bases separated the two germline ends. The germline gives CDR1 SNHLY, CDR2 FYNNEI. The CDR3 extends over 14 amino acids. The CDR3 DNA reads TGTGCCAGCAGTGAAGAGTCAGGGAGGTACATTCAGTACTTC. It specifies CASSEESGRYIQYF.

The chain couples TRBV7-2 to TRBJ1-3; TRBD1 is a possible D gene (6 bases). The CDR3 contains 15 residues. V lost 5 bases, J lost 0 bases, and 11 bases lay in between. The germline CDR1 and CDR2 sequences are SGHTA and FQGNSA. The chain's CDR3 is CASSPTGLSGNTIYF. In DNA, the CDR3 is TGTGCCAGCAGCCCCACAGGGCTCTCTGGAAACACCATATATTTT.